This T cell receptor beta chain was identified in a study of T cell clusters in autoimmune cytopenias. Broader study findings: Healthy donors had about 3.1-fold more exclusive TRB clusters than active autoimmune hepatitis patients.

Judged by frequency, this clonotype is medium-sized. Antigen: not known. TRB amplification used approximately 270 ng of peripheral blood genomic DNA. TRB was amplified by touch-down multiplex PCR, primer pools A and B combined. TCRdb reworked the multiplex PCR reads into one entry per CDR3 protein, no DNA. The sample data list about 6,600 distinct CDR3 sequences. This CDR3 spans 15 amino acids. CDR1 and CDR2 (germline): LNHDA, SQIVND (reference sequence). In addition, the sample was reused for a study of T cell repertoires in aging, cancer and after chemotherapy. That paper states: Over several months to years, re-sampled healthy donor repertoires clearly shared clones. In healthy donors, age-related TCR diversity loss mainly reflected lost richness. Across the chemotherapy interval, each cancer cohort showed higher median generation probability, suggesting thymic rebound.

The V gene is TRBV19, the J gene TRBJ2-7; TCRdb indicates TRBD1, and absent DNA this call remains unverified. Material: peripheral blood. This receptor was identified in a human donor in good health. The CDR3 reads CASSPSGQVMYEQYF.